This TCR beta chain derives from a study of neurological immune-mediated disorders. With 0 bases clipped from V and 4 bases from J, the junction kept 10 bases outside the gene matches. The CDR3 covers 17 residues. Germline lookup yields CDR1 SGHRS and CDR2 YFSETQ. The team produced cDNA through 5'RACE using 10-nucleotide random UMIs. MiXCR, run by TCRdb on the 5' RACE reads, gives a single entry per CDR3 protein. The sample has tens of thousands of distinct CDR3 sequences, under 6% seen once; the top ten hold roughly 2%. This clonotype was picked up many times. This receptor was obtained from a woman aged 45-65 years in good health. This chain uses TRBV5-1 with TRBJ2-1; 7 bases fit TRBD2. The sequenced sample consisted of CD4+ T cells from blood. The CDR3 region has the DNA TGCGCCAGCAGCTTGGTTTCGTCGGGGGGATCATACAATGAGCAGTTCTTC. Protein sequence: CASSLVSSGGSYNEQFF.